The 10 T cell receptor beta chains presented below share a single source sample, sequenced in a study of cytomegalovirus exposure and HLA in healthy donors. Primers included in the PCR were 60 Vbeta and 13 Jbeta primers. The data were produced by immunoSEQ multiplex PCR, yet TCRdb's version contains in-frame clones alone and is incomplete. This table has around 200,000 clones, roughly 80% appearing once. Sequenced input: PBMCs. Receptor source: a girl aged 2 to 9 in good health and CMV-seronegative.

The rearrangement joins TRBV6-1 to TRBJ1-5; D is uncertain. Germline CDR1 reads MNHNS; CDR2 reads SASEGT. This CDR3 contains 14 residues. The V end was cut by 4 bases, the J end by 4 bases, with 11 bases between. The CDR3 DNA sequence: TGTGCCAGCAGTGCCCATACAGAGAATCAGCCCCAGCATTTT. This translates into CASSAHTENQPQHF.

This clone was counted a single time. V gene TRBV7-6 combines with J gene TRBJ2-5; D possibly corresponds to TRBD2 (6 bases). V was clipped by 5 bases and J by 1 base, with 11 bases between them. From germline, CDR1 is SGHVS and CDR2 FNYEAQ. The CDR3 covers 14 residues. In DNA form, the CDR3 reads TGTGCCAGCAGCGCGCCCGGGGGCCAAGAGACCCAGTACTTC. Encoded protein: CASSAPGGQETQYF.

The J gene is TRBJ1-1, the V gene TRBV20-1; possible D gene TRBD1, 5 bases. The CDR3 is 11 amino acids. Deletions cut 5 bases from V and 3 bases from J, with 7 bases between. Germline CDR1 and CDR2: DFQATT and SNEGSKA (reference sequence). The CDR3 DNA reads as TGCAGTGCTCAAGGGGACACTGAAGCTTTCTTT. Its translation: CSAQGDTEAFF.

The table lists this clone with a count of one. V is TRBV9 and J is TRBJ1-1; possibly TRBD1 for D (5 bases). The V end was cut by 2 bases, the J end by 3 bases, with 8 bases between. Germline CDR1 is SGDLS and CDR2 is YYNGEE. This CDR3 has 13 residues. In nucleotides, the CDR3 is TGTGCCAGCAGCGTGTCAGGGTACACTGAAGCTTTCTTT. It translates to CASSVSGYTEAFF. Complete variable domain (other parts from reference TRBV9 and TRBJ1-1): DSGVTQTPKHLITATGQRVTLRCSPRSGDLSVYWYQQSLDQGLQFLIQYYNGEERAKGNILERFSAQQFPDLHSELNLSSLELGDSALYFCASSVSGYTEAFFGQGTRLTVV.

This sequence joins TRBV5-4 and TRBJ2-1; the match to TRBD2 covers 10 bases. The V gene's germline CDR1 is SGHNT and CDR2 YYREEE (reference sequence). The V gene end was trimmed by 2 bases and the J gene end by 6 bases; junction bases not matched to a gene: 2. The CDR3 has 14 residues. Here the CDR3 reads CASSLRTSGNEQFF. The DNA for the CDR3 is TGTGCCAGCAGCTTAAGGACTAGCGGCAATGAGCAGTTCTTC.

This clone appeared a few times. The V call is TRBV7-6, the J call TRBJ2-5, with 7 bases lining up with TRBD1. The CDR3 has 13 residues. The germline CDR1 and CDR2 sequences are SGHVS and FNYEAQ. J gave up 3 bases and V 5 bases, and 3 bases lay outside the gene matches. CDR3 region: CASSLGTEETQYF. CDR3 in DNA: TGTGCCAGCAGCCTCGGGACAGAAGAGACCCAGTACTTC. The full variable domain, its missing parts supplied by reference TRBV7-6 and TRBJ2-5, is GAGVSQSPRYKVTKRGQDVALRCDPISGHVSLYWYRQALGQGPEFLTYFNYEAQQDKSGLPNDRFSAERPEGSISTLTIQRTEQRDSAMYRCASSLGTEETQYFGPGTRLLVL.

Turning to this clone: Other DNA sequences in this specimen translate into the identical CDR3. The rearrangement uses TRBV19 and TRBJ2-1, with D perhaps matching TRBD2 (6 bases). CDR1 and CDR2 from the germline V gene are LNHDA and SQIVND (reference sequence). The CDR3 totals 11 residues. V lost 5 bases to trimming and J lost 7 bases, with 6 bases between them. The CDR3 nucleotides read TGTGCCAGTAGTGGGGGGAATGAGCAGTTCTTC. Translation: CASSGGNEQFF. The full variable domain, its missing parts supplied by reference TRBV19 and TRBJ2-1, is DGGITQSPKYLFRKEGQNVTLSCEQNLNHDAMYWYRQDPGQGLRLIYYSQIVNDFQKGDIAEGYSVSREKKESFPLTVTSAQKNPTAFYLCASSGGNEQFFGPGTRLTVL.

The chain joins TRBV7-2 to TRBJ1-3; D is possibly TRBD1 (5 bases). CDR3 length equals 16 residues. From germline, CDR1 is SGHTA and CDR2 FQGNSA. V lost 0 bases to trimming and J lost 2 bases, with 11 bases between them. CDR3 DNA sequence: TGTGCCAGCAGCTTAGCCCTAGGGACTGCTGGAAACACCATATATTTT. This encodes CASSLALGTAGNTIYF.

The chain couples TRBV2 to TRBJ2-2; D unclear. The CDR3 spans 12 residues. V was shortened by 4 bases and J by 4 bases, with 4 bases between the two germline ends. In germline, CDR1 is SNHLY, CDR2 FYNNEI. CDR3 loop: CASSVGTGELFF. The DNA for the CDR3 is TGTGCCAGCAGTGTCGGCACCGGGGAGCTGTTTTTT.

The chain recombines TRBV5-4 with TRBJ2-2; TRBD2 matches at 8 bases. The V gene end was trimmed by 4 bases and the J gene end by 4 bases; junction bases not matched to a gene: 9. Germline V gene sequence: CDR1 SGHNT, CDR2 YYREEE (reference sequence). This CDR3 is 16 amino acids long. This CDR3 is CASSPKSGSGTGELFF. CDR3 DNA: TGTGCCAGCAGCCCCAAAAGCGGGAGTGGCACCGGGGAGCTGTTTTTT.